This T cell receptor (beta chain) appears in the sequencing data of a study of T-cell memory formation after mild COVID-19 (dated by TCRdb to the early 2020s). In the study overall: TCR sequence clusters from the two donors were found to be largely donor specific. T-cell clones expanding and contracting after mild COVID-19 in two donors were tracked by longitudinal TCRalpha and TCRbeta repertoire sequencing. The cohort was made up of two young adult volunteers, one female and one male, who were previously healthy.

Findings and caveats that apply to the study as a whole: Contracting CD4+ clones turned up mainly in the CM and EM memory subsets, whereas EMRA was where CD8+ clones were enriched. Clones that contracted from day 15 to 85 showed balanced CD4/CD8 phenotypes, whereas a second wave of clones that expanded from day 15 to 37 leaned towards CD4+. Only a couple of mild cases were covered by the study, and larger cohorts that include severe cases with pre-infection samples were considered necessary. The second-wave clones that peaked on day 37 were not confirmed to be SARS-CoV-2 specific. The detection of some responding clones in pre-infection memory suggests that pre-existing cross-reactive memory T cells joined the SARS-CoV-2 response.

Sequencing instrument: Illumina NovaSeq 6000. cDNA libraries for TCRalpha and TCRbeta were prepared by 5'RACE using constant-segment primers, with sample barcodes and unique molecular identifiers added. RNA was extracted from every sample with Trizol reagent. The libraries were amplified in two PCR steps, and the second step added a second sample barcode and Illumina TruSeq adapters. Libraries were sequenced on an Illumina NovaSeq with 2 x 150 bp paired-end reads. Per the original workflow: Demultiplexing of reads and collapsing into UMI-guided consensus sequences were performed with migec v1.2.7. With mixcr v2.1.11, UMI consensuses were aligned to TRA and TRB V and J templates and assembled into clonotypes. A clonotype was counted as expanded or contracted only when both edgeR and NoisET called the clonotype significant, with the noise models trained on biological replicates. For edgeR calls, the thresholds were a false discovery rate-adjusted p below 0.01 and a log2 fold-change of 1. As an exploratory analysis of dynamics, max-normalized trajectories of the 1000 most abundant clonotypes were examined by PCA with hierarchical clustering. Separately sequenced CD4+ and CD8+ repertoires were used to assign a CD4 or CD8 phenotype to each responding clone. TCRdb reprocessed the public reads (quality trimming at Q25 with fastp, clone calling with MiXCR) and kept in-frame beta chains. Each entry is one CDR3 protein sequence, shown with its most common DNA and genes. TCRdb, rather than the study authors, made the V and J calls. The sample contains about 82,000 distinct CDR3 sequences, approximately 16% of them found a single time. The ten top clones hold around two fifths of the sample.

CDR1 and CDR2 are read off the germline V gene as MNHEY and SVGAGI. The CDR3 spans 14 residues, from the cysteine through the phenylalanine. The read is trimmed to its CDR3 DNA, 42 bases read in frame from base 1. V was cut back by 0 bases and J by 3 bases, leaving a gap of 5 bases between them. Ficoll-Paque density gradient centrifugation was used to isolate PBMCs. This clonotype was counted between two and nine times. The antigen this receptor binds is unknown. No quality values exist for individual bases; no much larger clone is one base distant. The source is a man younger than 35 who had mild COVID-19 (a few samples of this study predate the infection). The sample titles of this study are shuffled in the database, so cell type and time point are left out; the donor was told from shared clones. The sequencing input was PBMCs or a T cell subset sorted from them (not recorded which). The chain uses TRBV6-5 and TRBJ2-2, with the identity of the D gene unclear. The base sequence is TGTGCCAGCAGTTACTCCTCATACACCGGGGAGCTGTTTTTT. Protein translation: CASSYSSYTGELFF.